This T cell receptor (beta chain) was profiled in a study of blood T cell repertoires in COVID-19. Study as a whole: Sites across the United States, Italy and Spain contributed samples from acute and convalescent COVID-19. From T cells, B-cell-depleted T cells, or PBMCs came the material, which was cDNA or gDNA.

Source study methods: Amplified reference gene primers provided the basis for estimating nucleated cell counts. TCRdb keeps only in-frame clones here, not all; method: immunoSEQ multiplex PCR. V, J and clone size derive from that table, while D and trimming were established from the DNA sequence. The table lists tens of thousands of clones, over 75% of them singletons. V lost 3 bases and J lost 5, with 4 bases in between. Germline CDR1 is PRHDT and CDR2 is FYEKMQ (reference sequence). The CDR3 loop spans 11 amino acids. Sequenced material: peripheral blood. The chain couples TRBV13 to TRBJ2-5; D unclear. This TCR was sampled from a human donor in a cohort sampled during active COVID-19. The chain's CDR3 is CASSLQETQYF. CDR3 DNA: TGTGCCAGCAGCTTGCAGGAGACCCAGTACTTC.